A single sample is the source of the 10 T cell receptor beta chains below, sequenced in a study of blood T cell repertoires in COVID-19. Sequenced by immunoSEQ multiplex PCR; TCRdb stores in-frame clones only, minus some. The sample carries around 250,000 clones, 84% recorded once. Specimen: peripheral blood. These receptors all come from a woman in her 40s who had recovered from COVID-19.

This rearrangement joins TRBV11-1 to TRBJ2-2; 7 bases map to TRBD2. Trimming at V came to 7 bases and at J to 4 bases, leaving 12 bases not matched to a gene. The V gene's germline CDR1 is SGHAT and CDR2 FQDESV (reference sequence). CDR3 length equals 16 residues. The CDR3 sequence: CASNRAGLVGTGELFF. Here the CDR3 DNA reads TGTGCCAGCAACCGGGCCGGACTAGTTGGCACCGGGGAGCTGTTTTTT.

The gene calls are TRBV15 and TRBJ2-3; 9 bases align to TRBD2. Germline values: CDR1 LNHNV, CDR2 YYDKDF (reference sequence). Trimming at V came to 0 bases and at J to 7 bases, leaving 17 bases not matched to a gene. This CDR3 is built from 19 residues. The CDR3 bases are TGTGCCACCAGCAGAGATTGGGCGGAGGGAAGCGGGGGGATGAATACGCAGTATTTT. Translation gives CATSRDWAEGSGGMNTQYF.

The CDR3 DNA reads as TGTGCCAGCAGCTTGGCCCCCCGGCTGGACTTTAGCAATCAGCCCCAGCATTTT. Translation: CASSLAPRLDFSNQPQHF. The chain uses TRBV5-4 and TRBJ1-5; no clear D gene. Germline lookup yields CDR1 SGHNT and CDR2 YYREEE (reference sequence). Trimming took off 0 bases at V and 0 bases at J, with 16 bases between the two ends. This CDR3 has 18 residues.

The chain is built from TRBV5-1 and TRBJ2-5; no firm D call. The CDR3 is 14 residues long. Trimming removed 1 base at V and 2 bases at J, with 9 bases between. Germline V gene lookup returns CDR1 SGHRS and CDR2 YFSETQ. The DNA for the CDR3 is TGCGCCAGCAGCTTGTTCGGTCTGCAAGAGACCCAGTACTTC. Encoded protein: CASSLFGLQETQYF.

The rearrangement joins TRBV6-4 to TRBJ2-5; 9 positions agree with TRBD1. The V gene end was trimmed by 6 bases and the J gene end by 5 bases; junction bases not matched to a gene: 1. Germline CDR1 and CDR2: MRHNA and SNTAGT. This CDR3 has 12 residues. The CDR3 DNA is TGTGCCAGCAGGACAGGGGGTGAGACCCAGTACTTC. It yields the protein CASRTGGETQYF.

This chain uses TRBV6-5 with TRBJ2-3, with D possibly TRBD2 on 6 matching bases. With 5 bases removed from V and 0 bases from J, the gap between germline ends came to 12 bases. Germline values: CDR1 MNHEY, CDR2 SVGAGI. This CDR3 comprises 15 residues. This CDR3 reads CASSPTGDSTDTQYF. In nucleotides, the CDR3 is TGTGCCAGCAGTCCTACGGGGGATAGCACAGATACGCAGTATTTT.

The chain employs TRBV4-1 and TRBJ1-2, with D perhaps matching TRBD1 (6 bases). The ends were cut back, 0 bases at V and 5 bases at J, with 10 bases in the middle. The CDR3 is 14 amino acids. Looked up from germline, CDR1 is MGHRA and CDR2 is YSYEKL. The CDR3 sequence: CASSQDRTAYGYTF. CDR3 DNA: TGCGCCAGCAGCCAAGACCGGACAGCTTATGGCTACACCTTC.

CDR3 loop: CASRTLDNGDIQYF. The CDR3, as DNA: TGTGCCAGCAGGACCCTGGACAATGGAGACATTCAGTACTTC. The chain employs TRBV6-5 and TRBJ2-4; a possible D gene is TRBD1 (5 bases). Trimming took off 6 bases at V and 8 bases at J, with 17 bases between the two ends. This CDR3 region has 14 residues. CDR1 is MNHEY and CDR2 is SVGAGI in the germline V gene.

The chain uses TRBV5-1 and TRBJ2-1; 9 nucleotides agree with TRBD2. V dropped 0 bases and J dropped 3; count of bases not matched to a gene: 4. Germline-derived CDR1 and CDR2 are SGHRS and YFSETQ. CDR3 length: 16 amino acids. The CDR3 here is CASSLDPAGGYNEQFF. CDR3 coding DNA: TGCGCCAGCAGCTTGGACCCAGCGGGGGGCTACAATGAGCAGTTCTTC.

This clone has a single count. The CDR3 DNA follows: TGTGCCAGCAGCTTAGTCCCTCCGGACAGGGATAGTAGAACCGGGGAGCTGTTTTTT. It is translated as CASSLVPPDRDSRTGELFF. The chain has TRBV7-9 and TRBJ2-2, with 8 bases lining up with TRBD1. The CDR3 is made up of 19 amino acids. With V trimmed by 1 base and J by 5 bases, 15 bases remained unmatched. The germline CDR1 and CDR2 sequences are SEHNR and FQNEAQ (reference sequence).